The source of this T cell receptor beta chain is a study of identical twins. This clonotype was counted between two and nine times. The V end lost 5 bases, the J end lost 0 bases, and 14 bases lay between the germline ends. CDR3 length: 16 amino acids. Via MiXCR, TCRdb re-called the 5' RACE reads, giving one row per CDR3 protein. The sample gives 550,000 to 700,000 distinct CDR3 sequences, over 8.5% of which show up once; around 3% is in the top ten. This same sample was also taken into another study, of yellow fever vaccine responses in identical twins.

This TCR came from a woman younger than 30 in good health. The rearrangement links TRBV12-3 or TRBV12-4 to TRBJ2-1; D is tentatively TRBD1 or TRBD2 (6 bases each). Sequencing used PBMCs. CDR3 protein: CASSQGRLGSYNEQFF. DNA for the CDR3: TGTGCCAGCAGTCAGGGGAGGTTGGGCTCCTACAATGAGCAGTTCTTC.